The entry below describes one T cell receptor beta chain. This sample is drawn from a study of blood T cell repertoires in COVID-19. Trimming removed 3 bases from V and 5 bases from J; junction bases left unmatched: 2. The CDR3 loop spans 14 amino acids. Germline-derived CDR1 and CDR2 are LGHDT and YNNKEL (reference sequence). Using immunoSEQ multiplex PCR, the repertoire was profiled, and TCRdb retains in-frame clones only, with some absent. The table lists 55,000 to 80,000 clones, approximately 85% of them singletons. The specimen sequenced was peripheral blood. The clonotype originates from a man aged 45-60 years with acute or convalescent COVID-19. The chain uses TRBV3-1 (or the pseudogene TRBV3-2) and TRBJ1-4; 8 bases are shared with TRBD1. Here the CDR3 reads CASSQGTGNEKLFF. CDR3 bases: TGTGCCAGCAGCCAGGGGACAGGAAATGAAAAACTGTTTTTT.